These 31 T cell receptor beta chains were sequenced from one sample in a study of response to subunit inactivated influenza vaccine. TCRdb analysed the RT-PCR reads with MiXCR anew, one entry per CDR3 protein. This sample yields 650,000 to 850,000 distinct CDR3 sequences, of which approximately 14% are seen a single time; 5.5% to 7% belongs to the top ten. The sequencing used PBMCs from blood, collected 14 days before vaccination. Receptors originate from a man aged 50 to 59 who received an inactivated influenza vaccine.

This rearrangement joins TRBV9 to TRBJ1-2; 7 nucleotides align to TRBD1. This CDR3 spans 17 amino acids. CDR1 SGDLS and CDR2 YYNGEE come from the germline V gene. The V segment lost 4 bases and the J segment 3 bases; nucleotides outside the gene matches: 15. In DNA, the CDR3 is TGTGCCAGCAGCCCCCGGGGAGGGGGCGCGTTGGACTATGGCTACACCTTC. Residues: CASSPRGGGALDYGYTF.

This clonotype was seen repeatedly, ten times or more. The V and J genes are TRBV20-1 and TRBJ2-7; D is ambiguous. This CDR3 is built from 16 residues. Germline V lookup: CDR1 DFQATT, CDR2 SNEGSKA (reference sequence). V shed 0 bases and J shed 0 bases, with 15 bases lying between them. The CDR3 reads CSARDPAGSSSYEQYF. For the CDR3, the DNA is TGCAGTGCTAGAGATCCCGCAGGATCGAGCTCCTACGAGCAGTACTTC.

In the case of this clonotype: This sequence may be a read error, since a much larger clone differs from it by one base. This chain joins TRBV20-1 and TRBJ2-2, with 7 bases matching TRBD2. The germline V gene encodes CDR1 DFQATT and CDR2 SNEGSKA (reference sequence). The length of the CDR3 is 14 residues. This CDR3 reads CSATGTTNTAELFF. The CDR3 coding sequence is TGCAGTGCAACCGGGACTACCAACACCGCGGAGCTGTTTTTT.

Ten or more counts support this clonotype. The CDR3 DNA reads TGCGCCAGCAGCCAAGAATACGGTGGAGATACGCAGTATTTT. It encodes CASSQEYGGDTQYF. This chain links TRBV4-3 with TRBJ2-3; no firm D call. Germline V CDR1 and CDR2: LGHNA, YSLEER. Trimming shortened V by 0 bases and J by 5 bases, and 9 bases separated the two germline ends. The CDR3 contains 14 residues.

The chain recombines TRBV6-2 or TRBV6-3 with TRBJ1-2; tentatively, D is TRBD1 (6 bases). The V end was cut by 1 base, the J end by 4 bases, with 10 bases between. Germline loops: CDR1 MNHEY, CDR2 SVGEGT. This CDR3 is built from 14 residues. As DNA, the CDR3 is TGTGCCAGCAGTTACTTACAGGGAGTCTATGGCTACACCTTC. Translated, it gives CASSYLQGVYGYTF.

The chain has TRBV5-1 and TRBJ1-1, with TRBD1 as a possible D gene (6 bases). Deletions cut 1 base from V and 0 bases from J, with 13 bases between. The CDR3 sequence is 16 residues long. Germline loops: CDR1 SGHRS, CDR2 YFSETQ. CDR3 residues: CASSLSVGQLNTEAFF. The CDR3 nucleotides are TGCGCCAGCAGCTTGTCTGTCGGACAGTTGAACACTGAAGCTTTCTTT.

The sample holds a few counts of this clonotype. The chain links TRBV29-1 to TRBJ2-1, with 7 bases fitting TRBD1. Germline V gene sequence: CDR1 SQVTM, CDR2 ANQGSEA. The V segment lost 3 bases and the J segment 6 bases; nucleotides outside the gene matches: 8. This CDR3 comprises 14 residues. DNA of the CDR3: TGCAGCGTTGAGTCGGACAGGCGATCCAATGAGCAGTTCTTC. Protein: CSVESDRRSNEQFF.

The chain combines TRBV12-3 or TRBV12-4 with TRBJ2-7; the D gene is possibly TRBD2 (6 bases). This CDR3 region has 14 residues. Deletions cut 2 bases from V and 2 bases from J, with 10 bases between. The CDR3 coding sequence is TGTGCCAGCAGTTTAAGGGACTTGGCCTACGAGCAGTACTTC. It specifies CASSLRDLAYEQYF.

This clonotype was seen a few times. This chain connects TRBV7-6 to TRBJ2-6, with 8 positions matching TRBD1. There are 21 residues in the CDR3. Trimming cost V 1 base and J 0 bases; bases outside gene matches: 14. Germline V CDR1 and CDR2: SGHVS, FNYEAQ. In DNA form, the CDR3 reads TGTGCCAGCAGCTTAGAATCTTTGGACAGGGATAGAGGCTCTGGGGCCAACGTCCTGACTTTC. Translation: CASSLESLDRDRGSGANVLTF.

V and J are TRBV5-1 and TRBJ2-7, with 8 bases aligning to TRBD1. V trimming: 4 bases; J trimming: 2 bases; junction bases outside the gene matches: 14. Germline V CDR1 and CDR2: SGHRS, YFSETQ. The CDR3 is 17 amino acids. The CDR3 loop reads CASSGPPLRTGTYEQYF. CDR3 nucleotides: TGCGCCAGCAGCGGCCCGCCCCTACGGACAGGGACCTACGAGCAGTACTTC. The full variable domain, rest sourced from reference TRBV5-1 and TRBJ2-7, is KAGVTQTPRYLIKTRGQQVTLSCSPISGHRSVSWYQQTPGQGLQFLFEYFSETQRNKGNFPGRFSGRQFSNSRSEMNVSTLELGDSALYLCASSGPPLRTGTYEQYFGPGTRLTVT.

This clonotype was counted a few times. The chain is built from TRBV7-2 and TRBJ1-2; D might be TRBD1 (5 bases). V lost 0 bases and J lost 2, with 13 bases in between. This CDR3 is built from 16 residues. Germline-derived CDR1 and CDR2 are SGHTA and FQGNSA. CDR3 amino acids: CASSLAGGGDNYGYTF. The CDR3 nucleotides are TGTGCCAGCAGCTTAGCTGGTGGGGGTGACAACTATGGCTACACCTTC.

This clonotype was detected only a few times. V usage is TRBV7-8 and J usage is TRBJ2-1; TRBD1 or TRBD2 may be the D gene (5 bases each). This CDR3 is 14 amino acids long. Trimming pared 0 bases from V and 8 bases from J, leaving 11 bases between. Germline V lookup: CDR1 SGHVS, CDR2 FQNEAQ. CDR3 residues: CASSLAMRGHEQFF. CDR3 nucleotide sequence: TGTGCCAGCAGCTTAGCTATGAGGGGACATGAGCAGTTCTTC.

This clonotype was counted only a few times. V is TRBV9 and J is TRBJ2-2; D is perhaps TRBD2 (6 bases). Germline V gene sequence: CDR1 SGDLS, CDR2 YYNGEE. With 4 bases removed from V and 8 bases from J, the gap between germline ends came to 12 bases. This CDR3 spans 13 amino acids. For the CDR3, the DNA is TGTGCCAGCAGCCCTCGGGGGTGGGGGGAGCTGTTTTTT. It specifies CASSPRGWGELFF.

This clonotype was picked up a small number of times. The V gene is TRBV29-1, the J gene TRBJ2-1; 9 bases are a match to TRBD2. CDR1 and CDR2 from the germline V gene are SQVTM and ANQGSEA. V shed 5 bases, J shed 5 bases, and the junction held 10 bases outside the gene matches. The CDR3 totals 15 residues. CDR3: CSVTPSGVPHNEQFF. CDR3 DNA: TGCAGCGTTACTCCTAGCGGGGTACCCCACAATGAGCAGTTCTTC.

This clonotype came up many times. The chain combines TRBV18 with TRBJ2-7, with a possible D match to TRBD1 (5 bases). The CDR3 is 14 amino acids. Per the germline V gene, CDR1 is KGHSH and CDR2 is LQKENI. Trimming removed 3 bases at V and 1 base at J, with 10 bases between. CDR3 in DNA: TGTGCCAGCTCACCCAACGCAGGGTCCTACGAGCAGTACTTC. As protein: CASSPNAGSYEQYF.

In its sample, this clonotype was seen a few times. The genes are TRBV7-3 and TRBJ1-1; D is unresolved. Per germline, CDR1 SGHTA and CDR2 FQGTGA. The CDR3 sequence is 14 residues long. V was pared by 1 base and J by 1 base, with 7 bases between. CDR3 amino acids: CASSLKEKNTEAFF. The CDR3 DNA is TGTGCCAGCAGCTTAAAGGAGAAGAACACTGAAGCTTTCTTT.

The chain recombines TRBV27 with TRBJ2-7; D is perhaps TRBD1 or TRBD2 (5 bases each). V was shortened by 6 bases and J by 2 bases, with 20 bases between the two germline ends. This CDR3 is built from 16 residues. Germline lookup yields CDR1 MNHEY and CDR2 SMNVEV (reference sequence). CDR3 protein: CASRRTGTDGPYEQYF. CDR3 coding DNA: TGTGCCAGCAGGAGAACCGGGACGGATGGGCCCTACGAGCAGTACTTC.

Only a few counts were recorded for this clonotype. J is TRBJ2-1 and V is TRBV12-3 or TRBV12-4; 9 bases are a match to TRBD1. The CDR3 totals 12 residues. The V segment lost 10 bases and the J segment 7 bases; nucleotides outside the gene matches: 5. The CDR3 loop reads CATGQGINEQFF. In DNA, the CDR3 is TGTGCCACGGGACAGGGTATAAATGAGCAGTTCTTC.

The genes are TRBV11-2 and TRBJ1-4; 10 nucleotides align to TRBD1. The CDR3 has 17 residues. The germline gives CDR1 SGHAT, CDR2 FQNNGV. J gave up 5 bases and V 4 bases, and 10 bases lay outside the gene matches. The CDR3 bases are TGTGCCAGCAGCTCTTTACGGCGGGACAGGGGAAATGAAAAACTGTTTTTT. Translation: CASSSLRRDRGNEKLFF.

This clonotype was observed many times. This rearrangement joins TRBV30 to TRBJ1-3; D gene ambiguous. The CDR3 contains 16 residues. Germline CDR1 GTSNPN, CDR2 SVGIG (reference sequence). V lost 0 bases and J 4 bases, leaving 16 bases between the germline ends. The CDR3 DNA is TGTGCCTGGAGTGTATGGCAGCGAAGGGCCGGAAACACCATATATTTT. Its protein product is CAWSVWQRRAGNTIYF. The full variable domain, with the rest looked up from reference TRBV30 and TRBJ1-3, is SQTIHQWPATLVQPVGSPLSLECTVEGTSNPNLYWYRQAAGRGLQLLFYSVGIGQISSEVPQNLSASRPQDRQFILSSKKLLLSDSGFYLCAWSVWQRRAGNTIYFGEGSWLTVV.

This clonotype was recorded at least ten times. The J gene is TRBJ2-1, the V gene TRBV5-5; D remains unclear. Germline values: CDR1 SGHKS, CDR2 YYEKEE (reference sequence). Trimming pared 0 bases from V and 0 bases from J, leaving 7 bases between. The CDR3 extends over 15 amino acids. The CDR3 region is CASSLVYGSYNEQFF. The CDR3 nucleotides are TGTGCCAGCAGCTTGGTTTACGGCTCCTACAATGAGCAGTTCTTC.

This chain uses TRBV25-1 with TRBJ2-5; D not resolved. The CDR3 is 13 amino acids. V gave up 4 bases and J gave up 7 bases, with 13 bases separating them. Germline CDR1 and CDR2: MGHDK and SYGVNS. CDR3 sequence (DNA): TGTGCCAGCAGTGGCGCCGACTGGGGGACCCAGTACTTC. Residues: CASSGADWGTQYF.

This clonotype was recorded many times. V is TRBV11-2 and J is TRBJ1-2; no firm D call. Germline V CDR1 and CDR2: SGHAT, FQNNGV. V was shortened by 0 bases and J by 5 bases, with 10 bases between the two germline ends. CDR3 length: 14 amino acids. The CDR3 loop is CASSLDLRLYGYTF. CDR3 DNA sequence: TGTGCCAGCAGCTTAGATCTCCGCCTTTATGGCTACACCTTC.

The V call is TRBV4-3, the J call TRBJ2-7, with D perhaps TRBD1 (6 bases). Trimming cost V 4 bases and J 3 bases, with 16 bases left between them. The CDR3 covers 15 residues. Germline CDR1 and CDR2: LGHNA and YSLEER. As DNA, the CDR3 is TGCGCCAGCAGCCTGGACAGCCCAGCGGACTACGAGCAGTACTTC. It codes for CASSLDSPADYEQYF.

This clonotype was counted many times. The chain links TRBV29-1 to TRBJ2-3; D remains unclear. Deletions cut 7 bases from V and 4 bases from J, with 15 bases between. Germline-derived CDR1 and CDR2 are SQVTM and ANQGSEA. This CDR3 spans 13 amino acids. CDR3 sequence: CSAGSNVADTQYF. CDR3 bases: TGCAGCGCCGGATCCAACGTTGCAGATACGCAGTATTTT.

V and J are TRBV4-3 and TRBJ2-3, with 12 bases identical to TRBD1. The germline V gene has CDR1 LGHNA and CDR2 YSLEER. The CDR3 is 16 amino acids. Unmatched junction bases numbered 4, after V lost 3 bases and J lost 3 bases. The CDR3: CASSHGTGGGTDTQYF. DNA of the CDR3: TGCGCCAGCAGCCATGGGACAGGGGGCGGTACAGATACGCAGTATTTT.

There are many counts of this clonotype. The J gene is TRBJ2-5, the V gene TRBV15, with 8 bases fitting TRBD2. V trimming: 3 bases; J trimming: 5 bases; junction bases outside the gene matches: 5. CDR1 LNHNV and CDR2 YYDKDF come from the germline V gene (reference sequence). The CDR3 loop spans 14 amino acids. The CDR3 is CATSSRGGGETQYF. DNA of the CDR3: TGTGCCACCAGCAGCCGGGGGGGTGGGGAGACCCAGTACTTC.

There are a few counts of this clonotype. J is TRBJ1-1 and V is TRBV9; D gene uncertain. The CDR3 sequence is 13 residues long. Deletions cut 0 bases from V and 6 bases from J, with 9 bases between. CDR1 and CDR2 from the germline V gene are SGDLS and YYNGEE. The CDR3 spells CASSVAQASEAFF. The CDR3 coding sequence is TGTGCCAGCAGCGTAGCCCAGGCGTCTGAAGCTTTCTTT.

This clonotype was seen a single time. This chain uses TRBV30 with TRBJ1-1; TRBD1 aligns across 7 bases. Germline trimming cut 0 bases from V and 6 bases from J; bases unmatched to any gene: 4. The CDR3 spans 13 residues. CDR1 is GTSNPN and CDR2 is SVGIG in the germline V gene (reference sequence). CDR3 in amino acids: CAWSVQGWAEAFF. In DNA form, the CDR3 reads TGTGCCTGGAGTGTACAGGGGTGGGCTGAAGCTTTCTTT.

Only a few counts were recorded for this clonotype. The chain recombines TRBV20-1 with TRBJ1-1; 9 bases match TRBD1. V dropped 6 bases and J dropped 3; count of bases not matched to a gene: 11. Germline values: CDR1 DFQATT, CDR2 SNEGSKA (reference sequence). The CDR3 loop spans 15 amino acids. CDR3 sequence reads: CSATATGGLYTEAFF. DNA of the CDR3: TGCAGTGCCACGGCGACAGGGGGTTTGTACACTGAAGCTTTCTTT.

The sample holds a few counts of this clonotype. The V gene is TRBV29-1, the J gene TRBJ2-7; D is unclear. The V and J ends lost 7 bases and 1 base respectively, with 11 bases between them. Germline V CDR1 and CDR2: SQVTM, ANQGSEA. The CDR3 covers 12 residues. The CDR3 sequence is CSAATQSYEQYF. The DNA for the CDR3 is TGCAGCGCAGCGACACAATCCTACGAGCAGTACTTC.